These 2 T cell receptor beta chains came from one sample sequenced in a study of T cell repertoires in cytomegalovirus infection. TCRdb reprocessed the reads via MiXCR and lists one record per CDR3 protein. Of 150,000 to 200,000 distinct CDR3 sequences in the sample, 28% are singletons; the top ten hold 30% to 35%. Sequenced material: PBMCs. The receptors derive from a human donor in good health (CMV status not recorded). Some clones in this sample may be carry-over from other donors' samples.

Only a few counts were recorded for this clonotype. The chain uses TRBV7-6 and TRBJ1-1; D is unclear. V lost 8 bases, J lost 3 bases, and 4 bases lay in between. The germline gives CDR1 SGHVS, CDR2 FNYEAQ. This CDR3 region has 10 residues. The CDR3 sequence: CASGYTEAFF. DNA of the CDR3: TGTGCCAGCGGATACACTGAAGCTTTCTTT. Looking up the rest from reference TRBV7-6 and TRBJ1-1 gives the full variable domain: GAGVSQSPRYKVTKRGQDVALRCDPISGHVSLYWYRQALGQGPEFLTYFNYEAQQDKSGLPNDRFSAERPEGSISTLTIQRTEQRDSAMYRCASGYTEAFFGQGTRLTVV.

There are a few counts of this clonotype. The gene calls are TRBV11-2 and TRBJ1-1; 8 bases agree with TRBD1. CDR1 is SGHAT and CDR2 is FQNNGV in the germline V gene. Trimming took 2 bases from V and 1 from J; bases not matched to a gene: 12. This CDR3 is 18 amino acids long. The CDR3 coding sequence is TGTGCCAGCAGCTTACGGTCAACAGGGGGTACGGGGAACACTGAAGCTTTCTTT. Its translation is CASSLRSTGGTGNTEAFF.